This record concerns one TCR beta chain sequence. The clone's antigen remains unknown. Within one base of it there is no much larger clone, and no base qualities were kept. The CDR3 holds 14 amino acids from the cysteine to the phenylalanine. The read is trimmed to its CDR3 DNA, 42 bases read in frame from base 1. Via the germline V gene, CDR1 is MDHEN and CDR2 SYDVKM. V is clipped by 10 bases and J by 7 bases, and the sequence between their germline boundaries is 23 bases long. TCRbeta CDR3 regions were amplified from genomic DNA by means of the immunoSEQ Assay, a bias-controlled multiplex PCR. As for the authors' bioinformatics: The number of nucleated cells in each sample was estimated from the amplification of reference gene primers within the assay. To quantify the absolute abundance of each unique TCRbeta CDR3 rearrangement, sequence reads were collapsed and filtered. For each sample, productive Simpson clonality was calculated by taking the square root of Simpson's diversity index across productive rearrangements. As stored in TCRdb, this immuneACCESS dataset retains in-frame rearrangements with V and J assigned. A fraction of the clones does not appear; measured against another copy, unresolved V genes explain less than half of the discrepancy, and the remainder lacks a known reason. The DNA was the basis for D and trimming; V, J and clone size are from that table. For this sample there are 150,000 to 200,000 clones; roughly nine tenths appear just once. The ten largest clones represent 0.78% of the sample.

This sample stems from a study of blood T cell repertoires in COVID-19 (dated by TCRdb to 2019 to 2021). Regarding the complete study: The collaborator samples originated in the United States, Italy and Spain and spanned the acute and convalescent phases of COVID-19. The prospective study material was composed of cDNA or gDNA derived from T cells, B-cell-depleted T cells, or PBMCs. Subjects who had been exposed to COVID-19, were actively infected with it, or had recovered from it provided the deeply sampled blood TCRbeta repertoires that made up the dataset. The repertoires were released in a freely available public database intended as a resource for research on the immune response to SARS-CoV-2. Samples came from the ongoing ImmuneRACE study (first 160 participants) plus 1,254 subjects from 6 global collaborators. A de-identified subject ID, COVID-19 status, age in years and sex were almost always included in the sample metadata. Where available, HLA class I and class II types were taken from metadata supplied by the sample provider and were not determined by assay-based typing. The research as a whole found: The quantity of clinical and demographic metadata differed by source and by participant and was supplied without curation.

Whole blood was collected in K2EDTA tubes by collaborating institutions according to the institutions' own protocols. For TCRbeta analysis, collaborators shipped samples as frozen whole blood, isolated PBMCs, or DNA extracted from either of those sample types. This sequence originates from a woman in her 70s with acute or convalescent COVID-19. Rearrangement joined TRBV28 to TRBJ2-7; matching of 7 bases hints at TRBD1 as the D gene. The sample taken for sequencing was peripheral blood. The DNA is as follows: TGTGCCACAGCCCCGCAGGGGGGAGTCGGGGAGCAGTACTTC. This yields the protein CATAPQGGVGEQYF.